This T cell receptor (beta chain) is drawn from a study of blood T cells in healthy people across ages. The second PCR ran roughly 6 to 11 cycles with a sample-barcoded 5' primer and J-beta primers. A single record per CDR3 protein comes from TCRdb applying MiXCR to the 5' RACE reads. This table has around 650,000 distinct CDR3 sequences, about 32% appearing once. Isolation recovered at least 6 million PBMCs from every sample. Total RNA extraction produced at least 5.5 micrograms (per sample) for the study. From germline, CDR1 is MNHEY and CDR2 SMNVEV (reference sequence). The CDR3 has 17 residues. Study results and limitations: Age brought a roughly linear fall in TCR beta diversity measured per million T cells.

Note on this clonotype: Its antigen is still unknown. The junction shows a germline mismatch at one end, possibly a read error.

This chain joins TRBV27 and TRBJ2-2; possibly TRBD1 or TRBD2 for D (5 bases each). This clonotype was sampled from a woman older than 75 in good health. The sample consisted of blood. CDR3 residues: CASSGTGAYGNTGERFF. DNA of the CDR3: TGTGCCAGCAGTGGCACCGGGGCCTACGGGAACACCGGGGAGCGGTTTTTT.